The 8 T cell receptor beta chains listed next were all sequenced from one sample in a study of radiation and T cells in renal cell carcinoma. The time point was: blood 2 weeks post-SBRT. Treatment specified: 15 Gy SBRT to primary tumor, nephrectomy 4 weeks later. Here immunoSEQ multiplex PCR was the method, and the copy in TCRdb shows in-frame clones only, minus some. The sample yields about 130,000 clones, roughly four fifths seen once. Sequences were derived from blood, sampled from a patient whose treatment included radiotherapy and nephrectomy. These receptors were obtained from a woman aged 60 to 75 with renal cell carcinoma.

The chain links TRBV7-3 to TRBJ2-5; 8 positions agree with TRBD2. V was pared by 2 bases and J by 2 bases, with 4 bases of the junction left unmatched. Germline values: CDR1 SGHTA, CDR2 FQGTGA. The CDR3 is 15 residues long. This chain's CDR3 is CASSLGSGKQETQYF. Written as DNA, the CDR3 is TGTGCCAGCAGCTTAGGTAGCGGGAAGCAAGAGACCCAGTACTTC.

The chain employs TRBV21-1 and TRBJ2-1; TRBD2 reflects the table's D call only, with no check against the DNA. TRBV21-1 is a recognized pseudogene. The CDR3 is 15 residues long. The CDR3: CASPHSREGYNEQFF. In DNA form, the CDR3 reads TGTGCCAGCCCACACAGCAGGGAGGGGTACAATGAGCAGTTCTTC.

V gene TRBV4-2 combines with J gene TRBJ2-7, with D perhaps given as TRBD1 or TRBD2 (5 bases each). V dropped 0 bases and J dropped 2 bases, with 17 bases sitting between them. CDR1 is LGHNA, CDR2 YNFKEQ, per germline. The CDR3 runs to 17 residues. CDR3 DNA sequence: TGTGCCAGCAGCCAAGAGTTCAACAGGAGGTTGACCTACGAGCAGTACTTC. Translating it yields CASSQEFNRRLTYEQYF.

V is TRBV19 and J is TRBJ1-3; possible D gene TRBD1, 5 bases. From germline, CDR1 is LNHDA and CDR2 SQIVND (reference sequence). The germline V and J ends were trimmed by 3 bases and 4 bases, with 10 bases remaining between them. The CDR3 length is 14 residues. CDR3 in amino acids: CASSIQGGGNTIYF. The DNA for the CDR3 is TGTGCCAGTAGTATTCAGGGAGGCGGAAACACCATATATTTT.

V and J are TRBV19 and TRBJ1-5; 8 bases align to TRBD1. CDR3 length equals 18 residues. Losses at the gene ends were 5 bases for V and 0 bases for J; bases not matched to a gene: 12. Germline CDR1 LNHDA, CDR2 SQIVND (reference sequence). CDR3 nucleotides: TGTGCCAGTAGTGGAGGGACAGGAGCCGCCTATAGCAATCAGCCCCAGCATTTT. It yields the protein CASSGGTGAAYSNQPQHF.

This clone has more than one count but fewer than ten. The chain is built from TRBV27 and TRBJ1-2, with 8 positions matching TRBD1. Germline loops: CDR1 MNHEY, CDR2 SMNVEV (reference sequence). This CDR3 is 15 amino acids long. The J segment lost 4 bases and the V segment lost 3 bases, leaving 7 bases of the junction unmatched. The CDR3 DNA reads as TGTGCCAGCAGTTTGCGCTCCGGGACAGGCTATGGCTACACCTTC. This translates into CASSLRSGTGYGYTF.

A single count supports this clone. The chain joins TRBV7-6 to TRBJ2-7; D is perhaps TRBD2 (5 bases). Germline V lookup: CDR1 SGHVS, CDR2 FNYEAQ. The CDR3 length is 12 residues. Trimming removed 5 bases from V and 7 bases from J, with 12 bases in between. The CDR3 region has the DNA TGTGCCAGCAGCCCTGGGCCGGGGGAGCAGTACTTC. Protein: CASSPGPGEQYF.

J is TRBJ2-7 and V is TRBV6-5; D gene uncertain. Germline loops: CDR1 MNHEY, CDR2 SVGAGI. The length of the CDR3 is 11 residues. V was cut by 5 bases and J by 3 bases, with 5 bases left in between. In DNA, the CDR3 is TGTGCCAGCAGTCAAAACTACGAGCAGTACTTC. As protein: CASSQNYEQYF.